This entry describes one TCR beta chain. Trimming took 3 bases from V and 8 from J, leaving 7 bases between them. CDR3 length: 11 residues. CDR1 MGHDK and CDR2 SYGVNS come from the germline V gene. The data were taken from a study of blood T cell repertoires in COVID-19. Turning to the study itself: Collection of acute and convalescent COVID-19 samples took place in the United States, Italy and Spain. PBMCs, B-cell-depleted T cells, or T cells were the source of the cDNA or gDNA that made up the material.

Per the original methods: Reference gene primer amplification gave estimated nucleated cell counts. Assay: immunoSEQ multiplex PCR; the TCRdb copy retains only in-frame clones and omits some. V and J calls and clone size are as listed in that table; D and trimming were resolved from the DNA. The sample records around 80,000 clones, less than 85% being singletons. The receptor's source is a woman in her sixties or seventies with acute or convalescent COVID-19. The rearrangement links TRBV25-1 to TRBJ1-1; D not certain. Sample: peripheral blood. This chain's CDR3 is CASSDWPEAFF. CDR3 sequence (DNA): TGTGCCAGCAGTGATTGGCCCGAAGCTTTCTTT.